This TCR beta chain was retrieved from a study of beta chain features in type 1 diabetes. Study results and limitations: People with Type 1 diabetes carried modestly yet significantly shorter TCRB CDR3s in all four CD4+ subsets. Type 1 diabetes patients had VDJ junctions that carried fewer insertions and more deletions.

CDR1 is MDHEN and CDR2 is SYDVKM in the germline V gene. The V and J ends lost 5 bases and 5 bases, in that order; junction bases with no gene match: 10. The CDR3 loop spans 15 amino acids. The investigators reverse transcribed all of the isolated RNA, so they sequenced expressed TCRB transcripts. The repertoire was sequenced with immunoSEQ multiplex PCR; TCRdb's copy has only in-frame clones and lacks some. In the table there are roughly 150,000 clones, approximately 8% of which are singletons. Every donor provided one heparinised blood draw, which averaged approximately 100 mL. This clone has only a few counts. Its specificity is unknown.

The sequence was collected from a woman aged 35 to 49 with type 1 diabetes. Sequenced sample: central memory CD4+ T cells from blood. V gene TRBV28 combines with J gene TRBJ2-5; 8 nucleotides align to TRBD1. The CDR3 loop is CASSPPGGPTETQYF. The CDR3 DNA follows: TGTGCCAGCAGTCCCCCAGGGGGCCCGACGGAGACCCAGTACTTC.